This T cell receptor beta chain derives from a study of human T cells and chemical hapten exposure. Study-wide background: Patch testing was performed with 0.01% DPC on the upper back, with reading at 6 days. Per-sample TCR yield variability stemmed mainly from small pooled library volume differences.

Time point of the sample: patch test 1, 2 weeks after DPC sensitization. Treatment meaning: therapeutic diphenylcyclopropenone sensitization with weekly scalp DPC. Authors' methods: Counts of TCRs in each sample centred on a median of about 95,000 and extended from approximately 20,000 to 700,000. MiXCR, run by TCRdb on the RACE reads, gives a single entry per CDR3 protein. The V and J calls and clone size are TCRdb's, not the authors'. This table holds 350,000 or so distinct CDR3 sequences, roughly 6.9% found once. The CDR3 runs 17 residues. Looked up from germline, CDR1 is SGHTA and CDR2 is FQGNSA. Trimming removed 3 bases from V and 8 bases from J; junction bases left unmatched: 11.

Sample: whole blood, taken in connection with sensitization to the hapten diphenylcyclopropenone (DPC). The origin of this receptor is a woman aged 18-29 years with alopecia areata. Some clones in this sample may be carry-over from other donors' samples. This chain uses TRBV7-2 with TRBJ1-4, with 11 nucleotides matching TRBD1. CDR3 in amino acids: CASSFLLGQGADEKLFF. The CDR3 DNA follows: TGTGCCAGCAGCTTTTTGCTTGGACAGGGGGCCGACGAAAAACTGTTTTTT.